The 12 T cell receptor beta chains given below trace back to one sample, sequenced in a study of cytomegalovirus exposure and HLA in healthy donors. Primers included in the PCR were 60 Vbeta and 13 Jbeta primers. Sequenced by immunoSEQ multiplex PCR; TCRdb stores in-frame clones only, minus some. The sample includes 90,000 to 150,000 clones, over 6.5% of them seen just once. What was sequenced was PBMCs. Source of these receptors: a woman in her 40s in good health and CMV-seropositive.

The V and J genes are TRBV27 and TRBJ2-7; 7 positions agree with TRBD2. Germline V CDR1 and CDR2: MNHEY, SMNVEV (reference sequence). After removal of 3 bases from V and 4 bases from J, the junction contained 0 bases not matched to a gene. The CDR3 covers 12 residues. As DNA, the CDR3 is TGTGCCAGCAGTTTGGGGGGGTACGAGCAGTACTTC. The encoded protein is CASSLGGYEQYF.

The CDR3 region has the DNA TGTGCCAGCAGCCCGCCCGGGACAGCAAGTGGCTACACCTTC. It encodes CASSPPGTASGYTF. This sequence joins TRBV7-2 and TRBJ1-2, with 7 bases lining up with TRBD1. Per germline, CDR1 SGHTA and CDR2 FQGNSA. The CDR3 runs to 14 residues. V lost 5 bases and J lost 7; bases outside the gene matches: 10.

The CDR3 coding sequence is TGTGCCAGCAGTCGGACAGGGTTTGGCGAAAAACTGTTTTTT. Residues: CASSRTGFGEKLFF. J is TRBJ1-4 and V is TRBV28; 8 bases fit TRBD1. V lost 5 bases, J lost 8 bases, and 7 bases stayed unmatched. Germline V CDR1 and CDR2: MDHEN, SYDVKM. This CDR3 is 14 amino acids long.

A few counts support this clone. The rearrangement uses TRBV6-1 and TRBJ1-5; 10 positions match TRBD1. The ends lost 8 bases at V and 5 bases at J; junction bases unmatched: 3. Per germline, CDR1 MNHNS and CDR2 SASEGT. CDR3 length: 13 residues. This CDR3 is CASHGTGDQPQHF. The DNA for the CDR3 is TGTGCCAGCCATGGGACAGGGGATCAGCCCCAGCATTTT.

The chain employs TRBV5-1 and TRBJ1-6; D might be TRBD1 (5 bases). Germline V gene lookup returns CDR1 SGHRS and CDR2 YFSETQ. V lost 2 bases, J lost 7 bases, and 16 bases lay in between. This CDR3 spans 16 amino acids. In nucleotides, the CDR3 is TGCGCCAGCAGCTTTGGGGACTCCATGGGGAATTCACCCCTCCACTTT. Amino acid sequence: CASSFGDSMGNSPLHF.

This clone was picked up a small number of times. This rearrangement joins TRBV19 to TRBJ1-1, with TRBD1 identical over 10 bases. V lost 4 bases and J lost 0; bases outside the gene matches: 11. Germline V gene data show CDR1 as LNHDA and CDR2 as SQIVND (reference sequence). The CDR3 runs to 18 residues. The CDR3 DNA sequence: TGTGCCAGTAGTAAGTCCGGGACAGGGGTTGGAATGAACACTGAAGCTTTCTTT. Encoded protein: CASSKSGTGVGMNTEAFF.

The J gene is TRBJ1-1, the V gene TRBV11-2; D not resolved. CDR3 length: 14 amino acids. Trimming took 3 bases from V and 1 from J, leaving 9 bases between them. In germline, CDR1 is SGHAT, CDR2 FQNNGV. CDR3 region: CASSLASRNTEAFF. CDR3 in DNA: TGTGCCAGCAGCTTGGCCTCTAGGAACACTGAAGCTTTCTTT.

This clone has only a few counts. CDR3 bases: TGTGCCAGTAGTAAGACTAGCGGGGTTCGGAATGAGCAGTTCTTC. Translation gives CASSKTSGVRNEQFF. This chain links TRBV19 with TRBJ2-1, with 11 bases matching TRBD2. This CDR3 contains 15 residues. After removal of 4 bases from V and 7 bases from J, the junction contained 6 bases not matched to a gene. From germline, CDR1 is LNHDA and CDR2 SQIVND (reference sequence).

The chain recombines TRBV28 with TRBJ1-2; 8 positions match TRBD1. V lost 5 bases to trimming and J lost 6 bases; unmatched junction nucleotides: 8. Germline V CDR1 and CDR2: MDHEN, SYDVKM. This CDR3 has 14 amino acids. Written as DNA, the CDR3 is TGTGCCAGCAGTAGGGGACAGGTTACCCATGGCTACACCTTC. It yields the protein CASSRGQVTHGYTF.

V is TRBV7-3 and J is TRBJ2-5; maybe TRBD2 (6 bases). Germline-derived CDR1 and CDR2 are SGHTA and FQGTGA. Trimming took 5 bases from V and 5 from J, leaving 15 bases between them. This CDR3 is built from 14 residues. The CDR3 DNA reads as TGTGCCAGCAGCGCCTCGGGGAGGTTGGAGACCCAGTACTTC. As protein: CASSASGRLETQYF.

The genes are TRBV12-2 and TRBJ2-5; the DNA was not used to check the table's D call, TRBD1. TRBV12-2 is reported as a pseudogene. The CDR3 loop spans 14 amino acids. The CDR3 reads CASRPRQGQETQYF. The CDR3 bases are TGTGCAAGTCGCCCCAGACAGGGGCAAGAGACCCAGTACTTC.

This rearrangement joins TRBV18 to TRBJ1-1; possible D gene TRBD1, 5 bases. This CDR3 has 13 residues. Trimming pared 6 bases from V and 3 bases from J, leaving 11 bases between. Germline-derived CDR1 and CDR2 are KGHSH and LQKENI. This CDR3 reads CASSRAVDTEAFF. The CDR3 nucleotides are TGTGCCAGCTCCAGGGCGGTGGACACTGAAGCTTTCTTT.